This T cell receptor beta chain was identified during a study of T cell repertoires in cytomegalovirus infection. Study as a whole: Indications came from public TCR beta signatures; they pointed to CMV infection and to a matching HLA type. Whole-study results and caveats: Clonotypes of TCR beta that were HLA-C-restricted and CMV-specific dominated the ex vivo response. Adding up the frequency of public TCR beta families identified people who carried CMV plus the relevant HLA.

The CDR3 sequence is 13 residues long. From germline, CDR1 is SGHDT and CDR2 YYEEEE. TCRdb analysed the reads with MiXCR anew, one entry per CDR3 protein. The table records fewer than 550,000 distinct CDR3 sequences, about 15% of them present only once. On this clonotype itself: The antigen is unknown. This may come from a read error, since a much larger clone is one base off.

This receptor was taken from a human donor in good health (CMV status not recorded). Some clones in this sample may be carry-over from other donors' samples. This chain links TRBV5-6 with TRBJ2-3, with D perhaps TRBD2 (6 bases). What was sequenced was CD8+ T cells from PBMCs. The CDR3 DNA follows: TGTGCCAGCAGCGCCGGGACTCCGGATAAGCAGTATTTT. This sequence encodes CASSAGTPDKQYF.